These 23 T cell receptor beta chains share one sample of origin, sequenced in a study of technical replicates of blood from several donors. Some clones are missing from TCRdb's copy, which holds only in-frame ones; the method was immunoSEQ multiplex PCR. This sample has around 80,000 clones; over 95% occur once, and the top ten carry approximately 0.21%. The sample consisted of T cells isolated from PBMCs. These receptors all stem from a human donor in good health.

This rearrangement joins TRBV4-1 to TRBJ2-3; D is ambiguous. The CDR3 is 14 residues long. The germline V and J ends were trimmed by 1 base and 1 base, with 6 bases remaining between them. The V gene's germline CDR1 is MGHRA and CDR2 YSYEKL. Here the CDR3 reads CASSQGPRTDTQYF. CDR3 bases: TGCGCCAGCAGCCAAGGGCCGCGCACAGATACGCAGTATTTT.

The J gene is TRBJ2-7, the V gene TRBV30; no clear D gene. The CDR3 length is 11 residues. V was shortened by 3 bases and J by 4 bases, with 7 bases between the two germline ends. CDR1 and CDR2 (germline): GTSNPN, SVGIG (reference sequence). CDR3 nucleotides: TGTGCCTGGAGCCCGGGTTACGAGCAGTACTTC. Translating it yields CAWSPGYEQYF.

CDR3 in DNA: TGTGCCAGTAGACCGGGACAGGGGACCTACGAGCAGTACTTC. Translated: CASRPGQGTYEQYF. The chain has TRBV19 and TRBJ2-7, with 10 bases fitting TRBD1. Germline V gene sequence: CDR1 LNHDA, CDR2 SQIVND (reference sequence). The V and J ends lost 6 bases and 2 bases, in that order; junction bases with no gene match: 4. CDR3 length equals 14 residues.

This chain uses TRBV2 with TRBJ2-7; 9 nucleotides agree with TRBD1. Germline V lookup: CDR1 SNHLY, CDR2 FYNNEI. V dropped 4 bases and J dropped 1; count of bases not matched to a gene: 5. This CDR3 has 15 amino acids. As DNA, the CDR3 is TGTGCCAGCAGTGGTACAGGGGGCAAGTCCTACGAGCAGTACTTC. Encoded protein: CASSGTGGKSYEQYF.

The V call is TRBV7-6, the J call TRBJ2-1, with D possibly TRBD2 on 6 matching bases. CDR3 length: 14 amino acids. Germline CDR1 and CDR2: SGHVS and FNYEAQ. The germline V and J ends were trimmed by 3 bases and 3 bases, with 9 bases remaining between them. The chain's CDR3 is CASSLTSVYNEQFF. DNA of the CDR3: TGTGCCAGCAGCTTGACTAGTGTCTACAATGAGCAGTTCTTC. Looking up the rest from reference TRBV7-6 and TRBJ2-1 gives the full variable domain: GAGVSQSPRYKVTKRGQDVALRCDPISGHVSLYWYRQALGQGPEFLTYFNYEAQQDKSGLPNDRFSAERPEGSISTLTIQRTEQRDSAMYRCASSLTSVYNEQFFGPGTRLTVL.

DNA for the CDR3: TGTGCCAGCAGCGGGGGGGCAAACACTGAAGCTTTCTTT. Protein product: CASSGGANTEAFF. The chain carries TRBV7-3 and TRBJ1-1; possibly TRBD1 for D (6 bases). Germline V CDR1 and CDR2: SGHTA, FQGTGA. The CDR3 runs to 13 residues. The V gene lost 5 bases and the J gene lost 2 bases, with 9 bases spanning the gap.

This clone was counted a single time. The V call is TRBV5-6, the J call TRBJ1-6, with 7 bases lining up with TRBD1. Germline assignment: CDR1 SGHDT and CDR2 YYEEEE. The J segment lost 10 bases and the V segment lost 4 bases, leaving 5 bases of the junction unmatched. The CDR3 loop spans 13 amino acids. The CDR3, as DNA: TGTGCCAGCAGCGTGACAGGGACCTCACCCCTCCACTTT. It encodes CASSVTGTSPLHF.

This chain uses TRBV27 with TRBJ2-7; D is undetermined. Trimming stripped 2 bases from V and 3 bases from J, with 8 bases between. Per the germline V gene, CDR1 is MNHEY and CDR2 is SMNVEV (reference sequence). This CDR3 contains 13 residues. CDR3 in amino acids: CASSLAGFYEQYF. In nucleotides, the CDR3 is TGTGCCAGCAGTTTAGCAGGATTCTACGAGCAGTACTTC.

The chain links TRBV15 to TRBJ1-2; 12 nucleotides align to TRBD1. V lost 5 bases, J lost 6 bases, and 7 bases stayed unmatched. The CDR3 runs to 15 residues. CDR1 and CDR2 (germline): LNHNV, YYDKDF (reference sequence). The CDR3 spells CATSGTGGIEDGYTF. The DNA of the CDR3 is TGTGCCACCAGCGGGACAGGGGGCATAGAGGATGGCTACACCTTC.

The J gene is TRBJ1-1, the V gene TRBV6-5; perhaps TRBD1 as D (5 bases). Germline CDR1 MNHEY, CDR2 SVGAGI. Trimming took 5 bases from V and 8 from J, leaving 18 bases between them. This CDR3 spans 14 amino acids. The CDR3 reads CASSTRYRTNEAFF. CDR3 nucleotides: TGTGCCAGCAGTACCCGTTACAGGACTAACGAAGCTTTCTTT.

The V gene is TRBV4-1, the J gene TRBJ2-7; 8 bases fit TRBD1. CDR3 length equals 15 residues. V was pared by 5 bases and J by 5 bases, with 11 bases of the junction left unmatched. CDR1 is MGHRA and CDR2 is YSYEKL in the germline V gene. CDR3 nucleotides: TGCGCCAGCAGCTTAGGACAGGGAGTTACGAACGAGCAGTACTTC. Protein: CASSLGQGVTNEQYF.

The chain links TRBV30 to TRBJ2-3; no clear D. CDR1 and CDR2 from the germline V gene are GTSNPN and SVGIG (reference sequence). CDR3 length equals 11 residues. Between the trimmed V and J ends, which lost 0 bases and 6 bases, there was a span of 4 bases. DNA of the CDR3: TGTGCCTGGAGTGTCGAGGATACGCAGTATTTT. Translating it yields CAWSVEDTQYF.

This rearrangement joins TRBV6-5 to TRBJ1-1, with a weak D call TRBD1 (6 bases). Per germline, CDR1 MNHEY and CDR2 SVGAGI. Deletions cut 6 bases from V and 1 base from J, with 9 bases between. The length of the CDR3 is 13 residues. The CDR3 DNA sequence: TGTGCCAGCAGATTGGGACAGAACACTGAAGCTTTCTTT. It encodes CASRLGQNTEAFF.

V is TRBV19 and J is TRBJ2-6, with a possible D match to TRBD2 (6 bases). Germline assignment: CDR1 LNHDA and CDR2 SQIVND (reference sequence). The CDR3 is 16 residues long. V was shortened by 7 bases and J by 3 bases, with 16 bases between the two germline ends. CDR3 sequence: CASNDPREYGANVLTF. The CDR3 nucleotides read TGTGCCAGTAACGACCCGCGGGAATATGGGGCCAACGTCCTGACTTTC.

The V gene is TRBV7-2, the J gene TRBJ1-1; the D is unclear. The germline gives CDR1 SGHTA, CDR2 FQGNSA. Trimming cost V 1 base and J 6 bases, with 6 bases left between them. The CDR3 is 12 residues long. The CDR3 reads CASSLGRAEAFF. The CDR3 DNA is TGTGCCAGCAGCTTAGGTCGCGCTGAAGCTTTCTTT.

The chain employs TRBV10-3 and TRBJ2-1; D might be TRBD1 (5 bases). CDR3 length: 14 amino acids. Germline V gives CDR1 ENHRY, CDR2 SYGVKD. Trimming cost V 3 bases and J 6 bases, with 12 bases left between them. This CDR3 is CAISDGPQGNEQFF. CDR3 DNA sequence: TGTGCCATCAGTGACGGACCGCAGGGCAATGAGCAGTTCTTC.

This chain joins TRBV6-5 and TRBJ1-2; D remains ambiguous. CDR1 and CDR2 from the germline V gene are MNHEY and SVGAGI. This CDR3 region has 13 residues. The ends were cut back, 0 bases at V and 8 bases at J, with 10 bases in the middle. CDR3 protein: CASSYSMSPGYTF. The CDR3 DNA is TGTGCCAGCAGTTACTCGATGAGCCCCGGCTACACCTTC.

This sequence joins TRBV5-4 and TRBJ2-5; a weak D match, TRBD2 (5 bases). Per germline, CDR1 SGHNT and CDR2 YYREEE (reference sequence). Trimming cost V 3 bases and J 3 bases, with 12 bases left between them. The CDR3 consists of 14 residues. CDR3 DNA: TGTGCCAGCAGCTCGCTTGCGCGGGAAGAGACCCAGTACTTC. Translating it yields CASSSLAREETQYF.

The DNA of the CDR3 is TGTGCCAGCAGTGAAGCGCAAGGGAGGGCAGGAATGACAGATACGCAGTATTTT. It encodes CASSEAQGRAGMTDTQYF. This sequence joins TRBV6-1 and TRBJ2-3; TRBD2 matches 7 bases. J was trimmed by 3 bases and V by 0 bases; bases with no gene match: 12. The germline gives CDR1 MNHNS, CDR2 SASEGT. This CDR3 has 18 amino acids.

The chain combines TRBV29-1 with TRBJ1-1, with TRBD1 as a possible D gene (5 bases). Trimming left V 6 bases short and J 4 bases short, with 15 bases between. The germline V gene encodes CDR1 SQVTM and CDR2 ANQGSEA. The CDR3 consists of 13 residues. CDR3 protein: CSVPSPGSTEAFF. CDR3 bases: TGCAGCGTCCCATCCCCAGGGTCCACTGAAGCTTTCTTT.

The CDR3 protein is CASSRQRTTDTQYF. The CDR3 DNA reads TGCGCCAGCAGCCGGCAGCGGACCACAGATACGCAGTATTTT. The chain has TRBV4-3 and TRBJ2-3; D is perhaps TRBD2 (5 bases). In germline, CDR1 is LGHNA, CDR2 YSLEER. V was clipped by 4 bases and J by 2 bases, with 10 bases between them. The CDR3 spans 14 residues.

J is TRBJ2-5 and V is TRBV27; the match to TRBD2 covers 14 bases. Trimming took 0 bases from V and 5 from J; bases not matched to a gene: 5. CDR1 MNHEY and CDR2 SMNVEV come from the germline V gene (reference sequence). This CDR3 is 17 amino acids long. In DNA, the CDR3 is TGTGCCAGCAGTTTATCGGGGACTAGCGGGAGCATGGAGACCCAGTACTTC. Translated: CASSLSGTSGSMETQYF.

The chain carries TRBV5-1 and TRBJ2-2; 8 bases map to TRBD1. CDR1 SGHRS and CDR2 YFSETQ come from the germline V gene. CDR3 length equals 14 residues. The CDR3 reads CVTRLTGDTGELFF. In nucleotides, the CDR3 is TGCGTTACGAGGCTGACAGGGGACACCGGGGAGCTGTTTTTT.